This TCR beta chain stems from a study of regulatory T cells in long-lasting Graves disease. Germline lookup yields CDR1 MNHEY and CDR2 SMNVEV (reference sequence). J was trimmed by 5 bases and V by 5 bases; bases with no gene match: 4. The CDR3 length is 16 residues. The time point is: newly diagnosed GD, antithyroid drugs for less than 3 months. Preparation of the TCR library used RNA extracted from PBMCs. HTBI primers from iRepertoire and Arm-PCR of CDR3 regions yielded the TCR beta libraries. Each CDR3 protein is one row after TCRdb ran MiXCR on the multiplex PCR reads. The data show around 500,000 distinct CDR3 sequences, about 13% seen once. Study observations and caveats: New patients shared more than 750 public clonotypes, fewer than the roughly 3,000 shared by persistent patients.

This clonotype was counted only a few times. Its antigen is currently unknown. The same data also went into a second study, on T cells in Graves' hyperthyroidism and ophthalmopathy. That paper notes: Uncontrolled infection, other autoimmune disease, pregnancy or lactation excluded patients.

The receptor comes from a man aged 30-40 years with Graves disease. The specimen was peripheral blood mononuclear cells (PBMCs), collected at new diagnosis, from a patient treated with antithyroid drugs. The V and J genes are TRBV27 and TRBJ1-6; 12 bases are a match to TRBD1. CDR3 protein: CASSAGQGANNSPLHF. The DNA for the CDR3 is TGTGCCAGCAGTGCGGGACAGGGGGCGAATAATTCACCCCTCCACTTT.